This TCR beta chain was identified in a study of T cell responses to AZD1222 COVID-19 vaccine. CDR3 length: 17 residues. Germline lookup yields CDR1 SGHDT and CDR2 YYEEEE. V gave up 1 base and J gave up 2 bases, with 18 bases separating them. The repertoire was sequenced with immunoSEQ multiplex PCR; TCRdb's copy has only in-frame clones and lacks some. The data hold about 140,000 clones, with 80% to 95% observed a single time. This chain connects TRBV5-6 to TRBJ1-2; maybe TRBD1 (6 bases). Sequenced material: peripheral blood, taken on day 0 of AZD1222 vaccination. The sequence was collected from an adult in good health. In DNA, the CDR3 is TGTGCCAGCAGCTTGTATAGAGGGGGGCAGAGGAACTATGGCTACACCTTC. Encoded protein: CASSLYRGGQRNYGYTF.